The present T cell receptor beta chain was sequenced within a study of blood T cell repertoires in COVID-19. Per germline, CDR1 SNHLY and CDR2 FYNNEI. The CDR3 length is 13 residues. Trimming took 11 bases from V and 3 from J, leaving 14 bases between them. Libraries were prepared by immunoSEQ multiplex PCR; TCRdb keeps only in-frame clonotypes and omits some of them. There are about 190,000 clones in the sample; roughly 89% occur only once, and around 0.63% lies in the top ten. Source material: peripheral blood. This TCR was recovered from a man in his fifties or sixties with acute or convalescent COVID-19. The J gene is TRBJ2-1, the V gene TRBV2; tentatively, D is TRBD1 (6 bases). The CDR3 sequence is CAGTGQFYNEQFF. In nucleotides, the CDR3 is TGTGCCGGGACCGGACAGTTCTACAATGAGCAGTTCTTC. The whole variable domain, filled in from reference TRBV2 and TRBJ2-1, reads EPEVTQTPSHQVTQMGQEVILRCVPISNHLYFYWYRQILGQKVEFLVSFYNNEISEKSEIFDDQFSVERPDGSNFTLKIRSTKLEDSAMYFCAGTGQFYNEQFFGPGTRLTVL.